The TCR beta chain under discussion was sequenced for a study of cytomegalovirus exposure and HLA in healthy donors. Study-wide results and limits: HLA alleles showed associations with 16,951 TCR beta sequences in a later analysis, at a 0.05 false discovery rate. Clonal expansion was found to be greater in HLA-associated TCR beta chains than in equally common others in a later analysis.

PCR employed 60 Vbeta and 13 Jbeta primers. Sequencing used immunoSEQ multiplex PCR; TCRdb keeps in-frame clones, though not all of them. The sample lists approximately 150,000 clones; 82% were seen once. A note on this clone: Its specificity is unknown.

This cohort consisted of healthy bone marrow donors. The source material was PBMCs. The clonotype originates from a man aged 25 to 45 in good health and CMV-seropositive.

The CDR3, as DNA: TGTGCCAGCTCACCACCTAACAGCATCTATGGCTACACCTTC. It codes for CASSPPNSIYGYTF. The chain recombines TRBV18 with TRBJ1-2; D unresolved. The CDR3 has 14 amino acids. Germline CDR1 is KGHSH and CDR2 is LQKENI. The V end lost 0 bases, the J end lost 4 bases, and 9 bases lay between the germline ends.